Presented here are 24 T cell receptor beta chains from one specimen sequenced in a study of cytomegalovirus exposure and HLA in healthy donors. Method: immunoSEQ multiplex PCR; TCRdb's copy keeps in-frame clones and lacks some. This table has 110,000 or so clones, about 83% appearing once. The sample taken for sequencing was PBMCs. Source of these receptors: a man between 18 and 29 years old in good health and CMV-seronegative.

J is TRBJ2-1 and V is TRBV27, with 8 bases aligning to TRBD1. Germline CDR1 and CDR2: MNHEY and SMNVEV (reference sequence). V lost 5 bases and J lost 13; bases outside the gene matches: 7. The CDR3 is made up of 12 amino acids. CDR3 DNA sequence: TGTGCCAGCAGTCGCGGGACAGGCCACCAGTTCTTC. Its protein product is CASSRGTGHQFF.

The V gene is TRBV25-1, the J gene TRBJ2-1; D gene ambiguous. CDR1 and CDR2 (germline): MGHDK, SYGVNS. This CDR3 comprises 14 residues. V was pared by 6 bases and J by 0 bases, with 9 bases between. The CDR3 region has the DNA TGTGCCAGCAGGTTATCAGGCTCCTACAATGAGCAGTTCTTC. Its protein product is CASRLSGSYNEQFF.

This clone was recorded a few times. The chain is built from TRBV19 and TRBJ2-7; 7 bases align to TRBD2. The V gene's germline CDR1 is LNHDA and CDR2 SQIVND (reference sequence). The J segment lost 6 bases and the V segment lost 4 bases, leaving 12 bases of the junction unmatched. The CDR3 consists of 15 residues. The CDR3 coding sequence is TGTGCCAGTAGTACGACCTGGGGAGGGCTAGTCGAGCAGTACTTC. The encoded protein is CASSTTWGGLVEQYF.

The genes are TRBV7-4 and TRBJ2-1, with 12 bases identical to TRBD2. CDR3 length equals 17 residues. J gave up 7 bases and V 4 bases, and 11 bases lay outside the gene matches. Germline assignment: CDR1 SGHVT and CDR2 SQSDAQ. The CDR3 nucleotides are TGTGCCAGCAGCTCGGCCGGGGCTAGCGGGAGGGAGAATGAGCAGTTCTTC. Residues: CASSSAGASGRENEQFF.

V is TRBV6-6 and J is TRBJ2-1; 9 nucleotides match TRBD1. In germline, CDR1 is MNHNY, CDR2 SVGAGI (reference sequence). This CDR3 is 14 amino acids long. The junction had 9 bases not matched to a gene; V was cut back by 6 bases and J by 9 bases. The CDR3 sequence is CASRRDREGGEQFF. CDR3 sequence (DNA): TGTGCCAGCAGGAGGGACAGGGAAGGCGGTGAGCAGTTCTTC.

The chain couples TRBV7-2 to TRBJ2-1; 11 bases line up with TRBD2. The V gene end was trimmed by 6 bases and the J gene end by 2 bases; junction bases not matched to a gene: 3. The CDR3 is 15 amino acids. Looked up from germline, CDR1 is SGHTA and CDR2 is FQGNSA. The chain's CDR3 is CASSFSGGAYNEQFF. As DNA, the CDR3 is TGTGCCAGCAGTTTTAGCGGGGGGGCCTACAATGAGCAGTTCTTC.

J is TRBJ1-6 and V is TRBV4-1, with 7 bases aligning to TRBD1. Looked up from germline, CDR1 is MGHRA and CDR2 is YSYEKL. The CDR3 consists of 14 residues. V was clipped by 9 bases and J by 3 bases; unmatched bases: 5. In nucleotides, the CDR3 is TGCGCCAGGAAGGGACAGAACTATAATTCACCCCTCCACTTT. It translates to CARKGQNYNSPLHF.

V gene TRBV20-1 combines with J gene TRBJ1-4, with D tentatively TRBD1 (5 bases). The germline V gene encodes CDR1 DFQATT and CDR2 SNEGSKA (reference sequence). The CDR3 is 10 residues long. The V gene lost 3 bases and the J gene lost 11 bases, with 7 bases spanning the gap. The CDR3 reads CSARGQKLFF. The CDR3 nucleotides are TGCAGTGCTAGGGGGCAGAAACTGTTTTTT.

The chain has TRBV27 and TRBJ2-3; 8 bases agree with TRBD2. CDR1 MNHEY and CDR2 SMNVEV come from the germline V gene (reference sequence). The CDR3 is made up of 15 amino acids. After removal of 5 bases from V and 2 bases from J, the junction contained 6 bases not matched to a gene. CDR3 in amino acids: CASSPIAGPTDTQYF. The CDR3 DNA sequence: TGTGCCAGCAGTCCCATAGCGGGGCCCACAGATACGCAGTATTTT.

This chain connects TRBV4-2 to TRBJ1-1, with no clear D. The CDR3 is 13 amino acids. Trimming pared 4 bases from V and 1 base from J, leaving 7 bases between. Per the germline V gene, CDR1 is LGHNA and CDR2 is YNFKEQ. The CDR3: CASSLVQNTEAFF. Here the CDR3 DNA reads TGTGCCAGCAGCCTTGTCCAGAACACTGAAGCTTTCTTT.

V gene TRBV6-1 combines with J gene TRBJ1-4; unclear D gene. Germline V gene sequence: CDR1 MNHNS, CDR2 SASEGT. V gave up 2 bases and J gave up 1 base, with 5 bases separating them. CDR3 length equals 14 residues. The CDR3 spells CASSEIETNEKLFF. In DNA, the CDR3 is TGTGCCAGCAGTGAAATAGAAACTAATGAAAAACTGTTTTTT.

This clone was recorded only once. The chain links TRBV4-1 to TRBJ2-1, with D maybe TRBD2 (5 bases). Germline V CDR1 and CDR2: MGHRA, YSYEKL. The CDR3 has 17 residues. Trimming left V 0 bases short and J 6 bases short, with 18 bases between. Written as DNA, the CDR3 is TGCGCCAGCAGCCAAGATTATGGCCGTACTGGAGGCAATGAGCAGTTCTTC. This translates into CASSQDYGRTGGNEQFF.

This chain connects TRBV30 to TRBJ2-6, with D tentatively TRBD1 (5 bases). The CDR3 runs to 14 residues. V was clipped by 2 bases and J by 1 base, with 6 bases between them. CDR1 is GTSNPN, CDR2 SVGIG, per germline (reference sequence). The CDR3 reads CAWSPGSGANVLTF. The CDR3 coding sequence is TGTGCCTGGAGTCCAGGGTCTGGGGCCAACGTCCTGACTTTC.

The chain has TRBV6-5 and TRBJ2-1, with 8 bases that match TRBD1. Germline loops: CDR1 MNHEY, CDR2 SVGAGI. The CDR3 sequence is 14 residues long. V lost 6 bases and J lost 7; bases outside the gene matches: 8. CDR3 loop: CASRVQGAGNEQFF. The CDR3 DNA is TGTGCCAGCAGGGTCCAGGGGGCAGGGAATGAGCAGTTCTTC.

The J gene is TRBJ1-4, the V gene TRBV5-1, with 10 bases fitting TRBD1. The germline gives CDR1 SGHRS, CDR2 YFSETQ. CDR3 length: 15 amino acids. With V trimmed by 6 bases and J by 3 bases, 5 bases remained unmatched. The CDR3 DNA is TGCGCCAGCACGGGACAGGGGTCCGCTAATGAAAAACTGTTTTTT. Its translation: CASTGQGSANEKLFF.

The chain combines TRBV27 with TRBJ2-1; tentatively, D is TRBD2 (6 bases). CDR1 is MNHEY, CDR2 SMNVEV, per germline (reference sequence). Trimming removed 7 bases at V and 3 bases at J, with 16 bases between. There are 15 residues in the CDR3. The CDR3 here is CASIPRWGDYNEQFF. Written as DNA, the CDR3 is TGTGCCAGCATCCCAAGATGGGGGGACTACAATGAGCAGTTCTTC.

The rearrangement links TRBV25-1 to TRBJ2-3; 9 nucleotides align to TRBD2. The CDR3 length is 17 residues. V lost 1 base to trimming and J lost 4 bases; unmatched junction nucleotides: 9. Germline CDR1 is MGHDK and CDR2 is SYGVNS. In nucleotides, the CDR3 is TGTGCCAGCAGTGAATGGGGCGGGGGGGCCCGGGCAGATACGCAGTATTTT. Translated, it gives CASSEWGGGARADTQYF.

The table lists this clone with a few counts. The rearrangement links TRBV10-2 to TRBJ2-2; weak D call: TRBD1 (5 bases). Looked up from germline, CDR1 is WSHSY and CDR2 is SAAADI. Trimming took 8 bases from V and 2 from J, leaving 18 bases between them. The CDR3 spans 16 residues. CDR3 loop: CASAKPTARNTGELFF. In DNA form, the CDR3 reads TGCGCCAGCGCCAAACCGACAGCTAGAAACACCGGGGAGCTGTTTTTT.

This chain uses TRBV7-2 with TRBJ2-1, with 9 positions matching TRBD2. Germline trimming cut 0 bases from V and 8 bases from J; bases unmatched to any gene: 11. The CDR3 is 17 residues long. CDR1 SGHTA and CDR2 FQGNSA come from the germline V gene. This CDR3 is CASSLARGGGAMDEQFF. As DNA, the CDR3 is TGTGCCAGCAGCTTAGCGAGGGGCGGGGGGGCTATGGATGAGCAGTTCTTC.

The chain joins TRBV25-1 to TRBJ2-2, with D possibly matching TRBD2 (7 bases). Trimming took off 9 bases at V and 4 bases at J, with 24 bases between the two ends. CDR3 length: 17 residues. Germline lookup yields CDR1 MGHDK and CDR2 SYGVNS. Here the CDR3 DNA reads TGTGCCAGAGGGTGGGGGAGGGGGGATTGTGGCACCGGGGAGCTGTTTTTT. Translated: CARGWGRGDCGTGELFF.

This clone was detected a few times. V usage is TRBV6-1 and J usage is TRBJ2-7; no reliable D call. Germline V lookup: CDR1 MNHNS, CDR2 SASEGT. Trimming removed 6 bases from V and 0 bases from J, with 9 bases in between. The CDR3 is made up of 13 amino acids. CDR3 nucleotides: TGTGCCAGCAGAGACACAGTCTCCTACGAGCAGTACTTC. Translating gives CASRDTVSYEQYF.

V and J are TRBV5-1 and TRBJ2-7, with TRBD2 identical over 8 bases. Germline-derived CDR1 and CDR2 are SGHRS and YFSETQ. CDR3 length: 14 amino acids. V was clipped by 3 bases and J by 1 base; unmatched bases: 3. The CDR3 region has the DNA TGCGCCAGCAGCTACCTAGCGGGTTCCTACGAGCAGTACTTC. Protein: CASSYLAGSYEQYF.

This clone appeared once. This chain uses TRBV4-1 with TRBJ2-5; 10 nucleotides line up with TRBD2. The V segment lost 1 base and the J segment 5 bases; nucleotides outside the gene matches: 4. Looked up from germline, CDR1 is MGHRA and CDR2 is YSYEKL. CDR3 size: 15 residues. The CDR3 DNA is TGCGCCAGCAGCCAAGCAGCGGGGGGGCGGGAGACCCAGTACTTC. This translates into CASSQAAGGRETQYF.

The CDR3 is CASSVEASGYNEQFF. The CDR3 DNA reads as TGTGCCAGCAGCGTAGAGGCTAGCGGCTACAATGAGCAGTTCTTC. The chain recombines TRBV9 with TRBJ2-1, with 7 bases aligning to TRBD2. J was trimmed by 3 bases and V by 0 bases; bases with no gene match: 3. The germline V gene has CDR1 SGDLS and CDR2 YYNGEE. The CDR3 length is 15 residues. Complete variable domain (other parts from reference TRBV9 and TRBJ2-1): DSGVTQTPKHLITATGQRVTLRCSPRSGDLSVYWYQQSLDQGLQFLIQYYNGEERAKGNILERFSAQQFPDLHSELNLSSLELGDSALYFCASSVEASGYNEQFFGPGTRLTVL.